Below, 15 T cell receptor beta chains from the same sample are listed, as sequenced in a study of blood T cell repertoires in COVID-19. Sequencing was performed with immunoSEQ multiplex PCR; in TCRdb, only in-frame clones are kept and a portion is missing. The sample shows fewer than 200,000 clones, less than 90% of them seen only once. The sequenced material came from peripheral blood. The receptors stem from a woman in her seventies with COVID-19, enrolled during active disease.

Comment on this clone: This specimen includes other DNA sequences encoding the same CDR3. The chain employs TRBV19 and TRBJ1-5, with D possibly matching TRBD1 (5 bases). The CDR3 is made up of 14 amino acids. Germline V gene sequence: CDR1 LNHDA, CDR2 SQIVND (reference sequence). V lost 6 bases, J lost 4 bases, and 13 bases lay in between. The CDR3 DNA reads as TGTGCCAGTAGCCAAGACAGAGATAATCAGCCCCAGCATTTT. Residues: CASSQDRDNQPQHF.

The rearrangement joins TRBV28 to TRBJ1-4; possibly TRBD1 for D (5 bases). This CDR3 contains 16 residues. The V end was cut by 1 base, the J end by 1 base, with 10 bases between. Germline CDR1 MDHEN, CDR2 SYDVKM. CDR3 in amino acids: CASSLSGGGTNEKLFF. DNA of the CDR3: TGTGCCAGCAGTTTATCGGGGGGAGGAACTAATGAAAAACTGTTTTTT.

The V call is TRBV5-1, the J call TRBJ1-2, with unresolved D. The V gene's germline CDR1 is SGHRS and CDR2 YFSETQ. CDR3 length equals 16 residues. V dropped 1 base and J dropped 0 bases, with 13 bases sitting between them. The CDR3 here is CASSLTGLIPNYGYTF. The DNA for the CDR3 is TGCGCCAGCAGCTTGACCGGGTTGATACCTAACTATGGCTACACCTTC. Drawing the rest from reference TRBV5-1 and TRBJ1-2, the complete variable domain is KAGVTQTPRYLIKTRGQQVTLSCSPISGHRSVSWYQQTPGQGLQFLFEYFSETQRNKGNFPGRFSGRQFSNSRSEMNVSTLELGDSALYLCASSLTGLIPNYGYTFGSGTRLTVV.

The rearrangement links TRBV28 to TRBJ2-3; 8 bases map to TRBD1. The CDR3 is 12 amino acids. Germline CDR1 MDHEN, CDR2 SYDVKM. V trimming: 6 bases; J trimming: 6 bases; junction bases outside the gene matches: 2. The CDR3 here is CASRQGEDTQYF. Here the CDR3 DNA reads TGTGCCAGCAGACAGGGGGAGGATACGCAGTATTTT.

The V gene is TRBV11-3, the J gene TRBJ2-1; 7 nucleotides line up with TRBD1. This CDR3 is 15 amino acids long. Germline assignment: CDR1 SGHNT and CDR2 YENEEA. The trim removed 5 bases at V and 4 bases at J, leaving 8 bases unmatched. DNA for the CDR3: TGTGCCAGCAGCCCCGGACAGGTGTATTACAATGAGCAGTTCTTC. Translated: CASSPGQVYYNEQFF.

V gene TRBV2 combines with J gene TRBJ2-7; the D gene is possibly TRBD1 (6 bases). This CDR3 spans 12 amino acids. Per the germline V gene, CDR1 is SNHLY and CDR2 is FYNNEI. CDR3 sequence: CTVGGFSYEQYF. The CDR3 DNA is TGTACGGTAGGGGGTTTCTCCTACGAGCAGTACTTC.

J is TRBJ2-7 and V is TRBV5-1; 9 bases map to TRBD2. The CDR3 is 15 residues long. Trimming cost V 0 bases and J 4 bases; bases outside gene matches: 5. Germline assignment: CDR1 SGHRS and CDR2 YFSETQ. This chain's CDR3 is CASSLGLAEFYEQYF. CDR3 DNA: TGCGCCAGCAGCTTGGGACTAGCGGAGTTTTACGAGCAGTACTTC.

The V call is TRBV11-2, the J call TRBJ2-1; maybe TRBD2 (5 bases). In germline, CDR1 is SGHAT, CDR2 FQNNGV. This CDR3 region has 14 residues. Trimming left V 4 bases short and J 1 base short, with 8 bases between. For the CDR3, the DNA is TGTGCCAGCAGCTCAAGGACTTCCTACAATGAGCAGTTCTTC. It is translated as CASSSRTSYNEQFF.

The chain is built from TRBV6-5 and TRBJ1-6, with no clear D. Trimming left V 7 bases short and J 0 bases short, with 7 bases between. Looked up from germline, CDR1 is MNHEY and CDR2 is SVGAGI. The CDR3 is 14 amino acids. The CDR3 loop reads CASTGHSYNSPLHF. For the CDR3, the DNA is TGTGCCAGCACAGGCCACTCCTATAATTCACCCCTCCACTTT.

This rearrangement joins TRBV7-2 to TRBJ2-3; 9 bases align to TRBD2. This CDR3 contains 14 residues. The germline V gene has CDR1 SGHTA and CDR2 FQGNSA. V lost 8 bases to trimming and J lost 2 bases; unmatched junction nucleotides: 5. The CDR3 loop is CASGQRGVTDTQYF. CDR3 sequence (DNA): TGTGCCAGCGGTCAGCGGGGGGTCACAGATACGCAGTATTTT.

V is TRBV7-8 and J is TRBJ2-1; tentatively, D is TRBD2 (5 bases). Germline V gene sequence: CDR1 SGHVS, CDR2 FQNEAQ. The length of the CDR3 is 17 residues. Trimming took 3 bases from V and 4 from J, leaving 19 bases between them. This CDR3 is CASSLTASTLNYNEQFF. The CDR3 DNA sequence: TGTGCCAGCAGCTTGACGGCTAGCACCTTGAATTACAATGAGCAGTTCTTC.

The chain carries TRBV6-4 and TRBJ1-3; TRBD1 matches at 9 bases. This CDR3 has 20 residues. Germline CDR1 and CDR2: MRHNA and SNTAGT. V lost 2 bases to trimming and J lost 10 bases; unmatched junction nucleotides: 24. The CDR3 DNA follows: TGTGCCAGCAGTGACCGAATCGGGACAGGGTGCGATGAGGAGCGATGGACCATATATTTT. This codes for CASSDRIGTGCDEERWTIYF.

The V call is TRBV4-3, the J call TRBJ1-5, with D hard to call. This CDR3 is built from 14 residues. Deletions cut 1 base from V and 6 bases from J, with 10 bases between. In germline, CDR1 is LGHNA, CDR2 YSLEER. This CDR3 is CASSQALLGQPQHF. The CDR3 DNA sequence: TGCGCCAGCAGCCAAGCACTATTGGGTCAGCCCCAGCATTTT.

This sequence joins TRBV19 and TRBJ2-5; TRBD2 agrees at 7 bases. The trim removed 6 bases at V and 2 bases at J, leaving 12 bases unmatched. This CDR3 is 16 amino acids long. The germline V gene encodes CDR1 LNHDA and CDR2 SQIVND (reference sequence). The CDR3 bases are TGTGCCAGTAGCCTGGGTGGGGGAGCGGGACAAGAGACCCAGTACTTC. Translating gives CASSLGGGAGQETQYF.

The V call is TRBV3-1 (or the pseudogene TRBV3-2), the J call TRBJ2-7; D perhaps matches TRBD1 (5 bases). Per germline, CDR1 LGHDT and CDR2 YNNKEL (reference sequence). Trimming stripped 0 bases from V and 2 bases from J, with 8 bases between. The CDR3 consists of 14 residues. The CDR3 bases are TGTGCCAGCAGCCAAGAGGCCAGGGCCTACGAGCAGTACTTC. Protein: CASSQEARAYEQYF.